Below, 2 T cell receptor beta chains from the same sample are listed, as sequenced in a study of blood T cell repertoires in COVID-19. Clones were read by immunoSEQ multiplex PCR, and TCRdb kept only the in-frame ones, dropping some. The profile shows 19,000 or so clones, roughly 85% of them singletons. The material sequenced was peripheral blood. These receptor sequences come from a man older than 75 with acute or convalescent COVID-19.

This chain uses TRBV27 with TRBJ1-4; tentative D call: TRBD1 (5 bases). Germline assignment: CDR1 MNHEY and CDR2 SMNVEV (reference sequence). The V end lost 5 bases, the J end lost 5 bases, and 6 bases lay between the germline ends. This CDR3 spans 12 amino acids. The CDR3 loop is CASSRQNEKLFF. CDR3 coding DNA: TGTGCCAGCAGTAGACAGAATGAAAAACTGTTTTTT. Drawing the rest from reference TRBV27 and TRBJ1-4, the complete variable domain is EAQVTQNPRYLITVTGKKLTVTCSQNMNHEYMSWYRQDPGLGLRQIYYSMNVEVTDKGDVPEGYKVSRKEKRNFPLILESPSPNQTSLYFCASSRQNEKLFFGSGTQLSVL.

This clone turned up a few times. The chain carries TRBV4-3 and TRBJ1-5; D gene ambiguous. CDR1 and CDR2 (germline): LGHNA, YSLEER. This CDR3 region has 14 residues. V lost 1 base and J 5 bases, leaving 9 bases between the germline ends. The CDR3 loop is CASSQARFDQPQHF. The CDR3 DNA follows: TGCGCCAGCAGCCAAGCCAGGTTCGATCAGCCCCAGCATTTT.